This is a list of T cell receptor beta chains from one sample in a study of shared clonotypes between healthy human individuals. The assay was immunoSEQ multiplex PCR, and TCRdb's table has in-frame clones only and misses some. The data hold about 2 million clones, with 95% observed a single time. Sequenced: naive CD4+ T cells sorted from blood. These TCRs come from a man younger than 30 in good health. Both conserved end residues are part of each CDR3. D genes are given only for firm matches. Size is omitted from some rows. Given values are once, few, many or a class for expanded clones.

j_gene: TRBJ2-5; d_gene: -; v_gene: TRBV18; abundance: -; CDR3nt: TGTGCCAGCTCCTCGGGGCTCCAGGAGACCCAGTACTTC; CDR3aa: CASSSGLQETQYF
j_gene: TRBJ2-7; d_gene: -; v_gene: TRBV10-1; abundance: -; CDR3nt: TGCGCCAGCCTAGGGAGGAGCTCCTACGAGCAGTACTTC; CDR3aa: CASLGRSSYEQYF
j_gene: TRBJ2-1; d_gene: -; v_gene: TRBV30; abundance: -; CDR3nt: TGTGCCTGGACGGGAAAGGGCCCCTCCTACAATGAGCAGTTCTTC; CDR3aa: CAWTGKGPSYNEQFF
j_gene: TRBJ1-5; d_gene: -; v_gene: TRBV28; abundance: -; CDR3nt: TGTGCCAGCAGTTTGGTACAGGAGCCCCAGCATTTT; CDR3aa: CASSLVQEPQHF
j_gene: TRBJ1-6; d_gene: -; v_gene: TRBV5-6; abundance: -; CDR3nt: TGTGCCAGCAGCCGTTGGTCCTATAATTCACCCCTCCACTTT; CDR3aa: CASSRWSYNSPLHF
j_gene: TRBJ2-5; d_gene: -; v_gene: TRBV5-1; abundance: -; CDR3nt: TGCGCCAGCAGCTTGTGGGGATACGAGACCCAGTACTTC; CDR3aa: CASSLWGYETQYF
j_gene: TRBJ2-7; d_gene: -; v_gene: TRBV18; abundance: -; CDR3nt: TGTGCCAGCTCACCCCGGGACCCCTACGAGCAGTACTTC; CDR3aa: CASSPRDPYEQYF
j_gene: TRBJ2-7; d_gene: TRBD2; v_gene: TRBV7-2; abundance: -; CDR3nt: TGTGCCAGCCGAAGCGGGAGGGGAAGCTCCTACGAGCAGTACTTC; CDR3aa: CASRSGRGSSYEQYF
j_gene: TRBJ1-1; d_gene: -; v_gene: TRBV7-9; abundance: -; CDR3nt: TGTGCCAGCAGCTTTCTCCCGACTCCGAACACTGAAGCTTTCTTT; CDR3aa: CASSFLPTPNTEAFF
j_gene: TRBJ1-2; d_gene: TRBD1; v_gene: TRBV6-1; abundance: -; CDR3nt: TGTGCCAGCAGTACCTGGACAGGGGGTTATGGCTACACCTTC; CDR3aa: CASSTWTGGYGYTF
j_gene: TRBJ1-1; d_gene: -; v_gene: TRBV5-6; abundance: -; CDR3nt: TGTGCCAGCAGCTTGGCAGCTACAACTGAAGCTTTCTTT; CDR3aa: CASSLAATTEAFF
j_gene: TRBJ1-4; d_gene: TRBD1; v_gene: TRBV10-3; abundance: -; CDR3nt: TGTGCCATCAGTGAGTCAGGCAACACAGGGGACAAACTGTTTTTT; CDR3aa: CAISESGNTGDKLFF
j_gene: TRBJ1-1; d_gene: TRBD1; v_gene: TRBV19; abundance: -; CDR3nt: TGTGCCAGTAGATGGTTGAAACAGGGGGCTGTCAACACTGAAGCTTTCTTT; CDR3aa: CASRWLKQGAVNTEAFF
j_gene: TRBJ2-2; d_gene: TRBD2; v_gene: TRBV25-1; abundance: -; CDR3nt: TGTGCCAGCAGCGTTCGGGGGGTAAACACCGGGGAGCTGTTTTTT; CDR3aa: CASSVRGVNTGELFF
j_gene: TRBJ1-2; d_gene: -; v_gene: TRBV30; abundance: -; CDR3nt: TGTGCCTGGAGTGGACAACCAGCTAACTATGGCTACACCTTC; CDR3aa: CAWSGQPANYGYTF
j_gene: TRBJ2-7; d_gene: -; v_gene: TRBV6-5; abundance: -; CDR3nt: TGTGCCAGCAGTTATGCAAGTCAGGGGCCTTACGGGCAGTACTTC; CDR3aa: CASSYASQGPYGQYF
j_gene: TRBJ2-1; d_gene: -; v_gene: TRBV7-2; abundance: -; CDR3nt: TGTGCCAGCAGCGCGTCGGGAGTGCGGAATGAGCAGTTCTTC; CDR3aa: CASSASGVRNEQFF
j_gene: TRBJ2-3; d_gene: -; v_gene: TRBV28; abundance: -; CDR3nt: TGTGCCAGCAGTTTAGATCCCACAGATACGCAGTATTTT; CDR3aa: CASSLDPTDTQYF
j_gene: TRBJ1-6; d_gene: -; v_gene: TRBV10-3; abundance: -; CDR3nt: TGTGCCGATCCGAGGGTAGGAATATCACCCCTCCACTTT; CDR3aa: CADPRVGISPLHF
j_gene: TRBJ2-5; d_gene: TRBD1; v_gene: TRBV2; abundance: -; CDR3nt: TGTGCCAGCAGTGAAGCTGGGACAGGGCACTTC; CDR3aa: CASSEAGTGHF
j_gene: TRBJ1-1; d_gene: -; v_gene: TRBV18; abundance: -; CDR3nt: TGTGCCAGCTCACGCCTGAGGTACGCTGAAGCTTTCTTT; CDR3aa: CASSRLRYAEAFF
j_gene: TRBJ1-3; d_gene: -; v_gene: TRBV28; abundance: few; CDR3nt: TGTGCCAGCAGTTTACGGGGGGTTGAAAACACCATATATTTT; CDR3aa: CASSLRGVENTIYF
j_gene: TRBJ1-4; d_gene: -; v_gene: TRBV30; abundance: -; CDR3nt: TGTGCCTGGAGCTTGTACGTGGGGGAAAAACTGTTTTTT; CDR3aa: CAWSLYVGEKLFF
j_gene: TRBJ2-1; d_gene: -; v_gene: TRBV21-1; abundance: -; CDR3nt: TGTGCCAGCAACCGGGGGGGATCCAATGAGCAGTTCTTC; CDR3aa: CASNRGGSNEQFF
j_gene: TRBJ2-3; d_gene: -; v_gene: TRBV28; abundance: -; CDR3nt: TGTGCCACCCAGCGTCTAAAAACATTGCCAGATACGCAGTATTTT; CDR3aa: CATQRLKTLPDTQYF
j_gene: TRBJ1-2; d_gene: -; v_gene: TRBV6-6; abundance: -; CDR3nt: TGTGCCAGCAGTTATATGGAGCATGGCTACACCTTC; CDR3aa: CASSYMEHGYTF
j_gene: TRBJ1-2; d_gene: -; v_gene: TRBV18; abundance: -; CDR3nt: TGTGCCAGCTCATCCCAATTGACAAGCCTTGGCTATGGCTACACCTTC; CDR3aa: CASSSQLTSLGYGYTF
j_gene: TRBJ2-7; d_gene: TRBD2; v_gene: TRBV27; abundance: -; CDR3nt: TGTGCCAGCAGTCCGCTAGCGGGGGGCTTCTCCTACGAGCAGTACTTC; CDR3aa: CASSPLAGGFSYEQYF
j_gene: TRBJ2-5; d_gene: TRBD1; v_gene: TRBV5-1; abundance: -; CDR3nt: TGCGCCAGCAGCCCTCGGACAGGGGCCTCCCAAGAGACCCAGTACTTC; CDR3aa: CASSPRTGASQETQYF
j_gene: TRBJ1-1; d_gene: TRBD1; v_gene: TRBV15; abundance: -; CDR3nt: TGTGCCACCAGAGTTGACAGGGGGCGCGAAGTTGGCACTGAAGCTTTCTTT; CDR3aa: CATRVDRGREVGTEAFF
j_gene: TRBJ2-2; d_gene: -; v_gene: TRBV5-1; abundance: -; CDR3nt: TGCGCCAGCAGCTCCCGGCTCGGCTCCTACACCGGGGAGCTGTTTTTT; CDR3aa: CASSSRLGSYTGELFF
j_gene: TRBJ1-1; d_gene: TRBD1; v_gene: TRBV28; abundance: -; CDR3nt: TGTGCCAGCAGTAGTCCGGGACAGGGGGCTTTCTTT; CDR3aa: CASSSPGQGAFF
j_gene: TRBJ2-5; d_gene: -; v_gene: TRBV5-1; abundance: -; CDR3nt: TGCGCCAGCAGCTTATCCAGGGGAGCACAAGAGACCCAGTACTTC; CDR3aa: CASSLSRGAQETQYF
j_gene: TRBJ1-4; d_gene: TRBD1; v_gene: TRBV18; abundance: -; CDR3nt: TGTGCCAGCTCTCCTGGGACAGGGGGACATGAAAAACTGTTTTTT; CDR3aa: CASSPGTGGHEKLFF
j_gene: TRBJ2-7; d_gene: -; v_gene: TRBV4-1; abundance: -; CDR3nt: TGCGCCAGCAGCCAAGAAAATTTGGGGCGCGGGCTAATCTCCTACGAGCAGTACTTC; CDR3aa: CASSQENLGRGLISYEQYF
j_gene: TRBJ2-5; d_gene: -; v_gene: TRBV6-1; abundance: -; CDR3nt: TGTGCCAGCAGTGATACACAGGGTGCCGGGACCCAGTACTTC; CDR3aa: CASSDTQGAGTQYF
j_gene: TRBJ1-4; d_gene: -; v_gene: TRBV4-1; abundance: -; CDR3nt: TGCGCCAGCACCGAGGGTTCTACAACTAATGAAAAACTGTTTTTT; CDR3aa: CASTEGSTTNEKLFF
j_gene: TRBJ2-5; d_gene: -; v_gene: TRBV29-1; abundance: -; CDR3nt: TGCAGCGTTAGTTCGCAGGGTCGACAAGAGACCCAGTACTTC; CDR3aa: CSVSSQGRQETQYF
j_gene: TRBJ2-6; d_gene: -; v_gene: TRBV7-8; abundance: -; CDR3nt: TGTGCCAGCAGCTTATTAGGGCGTCAATTTTCTGGGGCCAACGTCCTGACTTTC; CDR3aa: CASSLLGRQFSGANVLTF
j_gene: TRBJ1-1; d_gene: -; v_gene: TRBV5-1; abundance: -; CDR3nt: TGCGCCAGCAGCTTGGGGCCGAGCATGAACACTGAAGCTTTCTTT; CDR3aa: CASSLGPSMNTEAFF
j_gene: TRBJ1-1; d_gene: -; v_gene: TRBV7-9; abundance: -; CDR3nt: TGTGCCAGCAGCTTAAGCGAAGGGGGGACTGAAGCTTTCTTT; CDR3aa: CASSLSEGGTEAFF
j_gene: TRBJ2-1; d_gene: -; v_gene: TRBV2; abundance: -; CDR3nt: TGTGCCAGCGGAGTGGGGGGTAAGGGGAATGAGCAGTTCTTC; CDR3aa: CASGVGGKGNEQFF
j_gene: TRBJ2-3; d_gene: -; v_gene: TRBV6-6; abundance: -; CDR3nt: TGTGCCAGCAGTTACGTACTAGCAACTAGCACAGATACGCAGTATTTT; CDR3aa: CASSYVLATSTDTQYF
j_gene: TRBJ1-2; d_gene: -; v_gene: TRBV30; abundance: -; CDR3nt: TGTGCCTGGAGTGTACTGGATGATCTTGGCTACACCTTC; CDR3aa: CAWSVLDDLGYTF
j_gene: TRBJ1-1; d_gene: TRBD1; v_gene: TRBV4-1; abundance: -; CDR3nt: TGCGCCAGCAGCCGGGGGACAGGGGCTCCCATGAACACTGAAGCTTTCTTT; CDR3aa: CASSRGTGAPMNTEAFF
j_gene: TRBJ1-1; d_gene: -; v_gene: TRBV6-1; abundance: -; CDR3nt: TGTGCCAGCAGTGTGTGGGGGGCGAAGACTGAAGCTTTCTTT; CDR3aa: CASSVWGAKTEAFF
j_gene: TRBJ1-2; d_gene: TRBD1; v_gene: TRBV10-3; abundance: -; CDR3nt: TGTGCCACCAACCCAGGAGCGGGACAGGTCACCTCGGGGTTCACCTTC; CDR3aa: CATNPGAGQVTSGFTF
j_gene: TRBJ2-1; d_gene: TRBD2; v_gene: TRBV2; abundance: -; CDR3nt: TGTGCCAGCAGTGAAGGAGGACTAGTTTTAGTCAATGAGCAGTTCTTC; CDR3aa: CASSEGGLVLVNEQFF